This T cell receptor beta chain was recovered during a study of cytomegalovirus exposure and HLA in healthy donors. In the study overall: In an earlier analysis, 95 million to 130 million unique TCR beta sequences were found from some 200 million T cells.

PCR used 60 Vbeta primers and 13 Jbeta primers. TCRdb keeps only in-frame clones here, not all; method: immunoSEQ multiplex PCR. This listing includes under 200,000 clones. V shed 5 bases, J shed 4 bases, and the junction held 9 bases outside the gene matches. Germline CDR1 MNHNY, CDR2 SVGAGI (reference sequence). The CDR3 is 15 residues long. This clonotype was sampled from a woman aged 18-35 years in good health and CMV-seropositive. The V gene is TRBV6-6, the J gene TRBJ2-3, with 7 bases aligning to TRBD2. Sequencing was done on a sample of PBMCs. The CDR3 sequence is CASSTLAVGPDTQYF. The CDR3 DNA reads as TGTGCCAGCAGTACCCTAGCGGTGGGGCCAGATACGCAGTATTTT.